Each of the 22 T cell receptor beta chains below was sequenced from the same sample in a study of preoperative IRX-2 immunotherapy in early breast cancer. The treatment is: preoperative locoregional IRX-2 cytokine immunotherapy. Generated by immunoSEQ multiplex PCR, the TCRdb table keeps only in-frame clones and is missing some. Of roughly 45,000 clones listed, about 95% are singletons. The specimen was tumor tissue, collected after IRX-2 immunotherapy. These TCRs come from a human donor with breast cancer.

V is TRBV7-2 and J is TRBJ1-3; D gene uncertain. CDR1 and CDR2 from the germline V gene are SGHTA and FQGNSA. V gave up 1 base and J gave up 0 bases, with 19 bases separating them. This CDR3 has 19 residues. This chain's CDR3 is CASSLDGAGHPGSGNTIYF. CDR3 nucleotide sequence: TGTGCCAGCAGCTTAGACGGCGCGGGCCACCCCGGCTCTGGAAACACCATATATTTT.

The CDR3 sequence is CASSLDRSEKLFF. In nucleotides, the CDR3 is TGTGCCAGCAGCTTAGACAGGTCTGAAAAACTGTTTTTT. The chain combines TRBV13 with TRBJ1-4; D is possibly TRBD1 (5 bases). CDR1 and CDR2 (germline): PRHDT, FYEKMQ (reference sequence). The CDR3 consists of 13 residues. V dropped 1 base and J dropped 7 bases, with 7 bases sitting between them.

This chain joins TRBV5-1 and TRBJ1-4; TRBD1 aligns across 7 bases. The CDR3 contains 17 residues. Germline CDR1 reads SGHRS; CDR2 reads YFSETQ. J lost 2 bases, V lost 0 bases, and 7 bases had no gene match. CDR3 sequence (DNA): TGCGCCAGCAGCTTGGCCACAGGGGACACTACTAATGAAAAACTGTTTTTT. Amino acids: CASSLATGDTTNEKLFF.

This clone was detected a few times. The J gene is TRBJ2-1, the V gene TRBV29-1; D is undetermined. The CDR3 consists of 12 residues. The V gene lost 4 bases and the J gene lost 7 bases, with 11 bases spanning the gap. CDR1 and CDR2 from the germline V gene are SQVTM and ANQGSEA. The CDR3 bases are TGCAGCGTTGCCCGGTCCCCTAATGAGCAGTTCTTC. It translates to CSVARSPNEQFF.

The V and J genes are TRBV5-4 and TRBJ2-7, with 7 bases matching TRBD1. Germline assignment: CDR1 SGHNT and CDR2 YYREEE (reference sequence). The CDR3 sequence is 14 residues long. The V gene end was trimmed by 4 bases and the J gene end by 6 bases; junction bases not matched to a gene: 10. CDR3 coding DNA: TGTGCCAGCAGCCTAAACAGGGGATCTCCCGAGCAGTACTTC. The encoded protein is CASSLNRGSPEQYF.

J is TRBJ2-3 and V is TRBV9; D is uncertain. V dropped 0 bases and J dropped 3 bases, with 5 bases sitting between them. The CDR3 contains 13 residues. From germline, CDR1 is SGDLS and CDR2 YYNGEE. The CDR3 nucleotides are TGTGCCAGCAGCGTAGCTGGGACAGATACGCAGTATTTT. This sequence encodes CASSVAGTDTQYF.

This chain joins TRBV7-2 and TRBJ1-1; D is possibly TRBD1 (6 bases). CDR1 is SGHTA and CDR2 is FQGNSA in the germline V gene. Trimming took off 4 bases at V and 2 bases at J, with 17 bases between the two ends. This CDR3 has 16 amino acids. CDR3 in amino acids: CASSSYTGSANTEAFF. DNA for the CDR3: TGTGCCAGCAGCTCATACACAGGGTCGGCAAACACTGAAGCTTTCTTT.

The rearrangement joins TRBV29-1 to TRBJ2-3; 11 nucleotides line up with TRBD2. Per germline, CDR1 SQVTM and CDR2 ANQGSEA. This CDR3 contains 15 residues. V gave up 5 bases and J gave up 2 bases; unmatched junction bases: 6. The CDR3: CSVRGTSGFTDTQYF. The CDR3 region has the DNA TGCAGCGTTCGCGGGACTAGCGGTTTCACAGATACGCAGTATTTT.

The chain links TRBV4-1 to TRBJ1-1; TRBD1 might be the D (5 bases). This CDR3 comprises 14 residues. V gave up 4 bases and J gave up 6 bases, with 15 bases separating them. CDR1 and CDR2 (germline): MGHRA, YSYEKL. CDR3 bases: TGCGCCAGCAGCCCCCCCGAAGGGGACCCTGAAGCTTTCTTT. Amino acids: CASSPPEGDPEAFF.

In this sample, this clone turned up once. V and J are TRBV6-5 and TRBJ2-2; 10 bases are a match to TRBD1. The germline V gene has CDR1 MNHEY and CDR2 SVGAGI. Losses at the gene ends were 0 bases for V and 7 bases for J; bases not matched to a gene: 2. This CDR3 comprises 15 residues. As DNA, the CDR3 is TGTGCCAGCAGTTACTCGGGACAGGGGATCGGGGAGCTGTTTTTT. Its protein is CASSYSGQGIGELFF.

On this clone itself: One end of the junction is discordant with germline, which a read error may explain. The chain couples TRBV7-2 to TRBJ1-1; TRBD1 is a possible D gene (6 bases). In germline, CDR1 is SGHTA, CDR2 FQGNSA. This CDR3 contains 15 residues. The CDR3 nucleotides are TGTGCCAGCAGCCCAGGACCGGACAGAAGGGGGGAGCTTAAATTT. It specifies CASSPGPDRRGELKF.

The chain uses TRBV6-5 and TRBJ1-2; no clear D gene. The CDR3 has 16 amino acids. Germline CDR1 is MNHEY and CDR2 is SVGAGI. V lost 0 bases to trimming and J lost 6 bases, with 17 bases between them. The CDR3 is CASSYSSRGQTHGYTF. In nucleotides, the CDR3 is TGTGCCAGCAGTTACTCGAGTCGAGGCCAGACCCATGGCTACACCTTC.

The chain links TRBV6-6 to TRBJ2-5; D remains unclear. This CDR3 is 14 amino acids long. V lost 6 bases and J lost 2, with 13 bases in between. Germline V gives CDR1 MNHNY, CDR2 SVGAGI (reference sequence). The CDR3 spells CASRRRALQETQYF. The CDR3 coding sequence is TGTGCCAGCAGACGTAGGGCACTTCAAGAGACCCAGTACTTC.

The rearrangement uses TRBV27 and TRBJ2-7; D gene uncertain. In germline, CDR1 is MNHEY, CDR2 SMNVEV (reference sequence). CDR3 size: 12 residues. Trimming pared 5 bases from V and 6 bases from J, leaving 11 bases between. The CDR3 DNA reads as TGTGCCAGCAGTCAAACTTACGGCGAGCAGTACTTC. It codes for CASSQTYGEQYF.

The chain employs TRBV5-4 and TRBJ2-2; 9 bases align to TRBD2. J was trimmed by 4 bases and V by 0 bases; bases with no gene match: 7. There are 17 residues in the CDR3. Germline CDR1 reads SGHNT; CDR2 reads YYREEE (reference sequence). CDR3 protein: CASSLAIAGVTTGELFF. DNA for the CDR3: TGTGCCAGCAGCTTGGCCATAGCGGGGGTTACCACCGGGGAGCTGTTTTTT.

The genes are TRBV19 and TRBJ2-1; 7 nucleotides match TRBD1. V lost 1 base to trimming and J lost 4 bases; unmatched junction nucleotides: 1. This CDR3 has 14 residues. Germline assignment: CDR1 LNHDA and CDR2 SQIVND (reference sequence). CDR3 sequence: CASSIGDSYNEQFF. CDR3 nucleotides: TGTGCCAGTAGTATAGGGGACAGTTACAATGAGCAGTTCTTC.

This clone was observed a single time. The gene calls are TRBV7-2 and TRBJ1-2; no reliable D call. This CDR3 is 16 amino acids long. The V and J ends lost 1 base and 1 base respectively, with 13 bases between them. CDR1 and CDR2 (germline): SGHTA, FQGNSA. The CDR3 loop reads CASSLVGGEHNYGYTF. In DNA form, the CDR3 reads TGTGCCAGCAGCTTAGTTGGCGGGGAGCATAACTATGGCTACACCTTC. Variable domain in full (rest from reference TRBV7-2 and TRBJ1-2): GAGVSQSPSNKVTEKGKDVELRCDPISGHTALYWYRQSLGQGLEFLIYFQGNSAPDKSGLPSDRFSAERTGGSVSTLTIQRTQQEDSAVYLCASSLVGGEHNYGYTFGSGTRLTVV.

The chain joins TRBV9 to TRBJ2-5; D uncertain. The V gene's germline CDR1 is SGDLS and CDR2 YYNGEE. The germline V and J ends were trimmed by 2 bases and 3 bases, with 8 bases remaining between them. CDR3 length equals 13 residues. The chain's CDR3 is CASSVALKETQYF. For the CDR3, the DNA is TGTGCCAGCAGCGTCGCCCTTAAAGAGACCCAGTACTTC.

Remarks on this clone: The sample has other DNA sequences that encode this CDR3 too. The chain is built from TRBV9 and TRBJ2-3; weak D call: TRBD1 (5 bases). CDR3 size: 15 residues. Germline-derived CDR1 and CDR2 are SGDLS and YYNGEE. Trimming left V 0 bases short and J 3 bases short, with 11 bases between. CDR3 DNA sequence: TGTGCCAGCAGCGTAGAGCAGGGAAGGACAGATACGCAGTATTTT. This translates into CASSVEQGRTDTQYF.

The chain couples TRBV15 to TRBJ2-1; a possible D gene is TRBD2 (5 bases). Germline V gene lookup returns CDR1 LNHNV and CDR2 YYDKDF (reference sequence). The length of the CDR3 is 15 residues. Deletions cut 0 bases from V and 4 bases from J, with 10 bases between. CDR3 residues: CATSRDFGDYNEQFF. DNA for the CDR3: TGTGCCACCAGCAGAGATTTCGGGGATTACAATGAGCAGTTCTTC.

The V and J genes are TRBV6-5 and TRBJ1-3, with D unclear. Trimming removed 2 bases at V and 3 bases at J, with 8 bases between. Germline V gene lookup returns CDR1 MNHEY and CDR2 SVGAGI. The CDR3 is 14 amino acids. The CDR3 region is CASSYKGLGNTIYF. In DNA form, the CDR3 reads TGTGCCAGCAGTTACAAAGGGCTTGGAAACACCATATATTTT.

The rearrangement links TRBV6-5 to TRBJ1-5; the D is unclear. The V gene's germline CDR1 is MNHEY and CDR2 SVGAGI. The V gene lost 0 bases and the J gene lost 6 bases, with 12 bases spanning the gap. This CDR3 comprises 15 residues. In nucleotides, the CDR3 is TGTGCCAGCAGTTACTCGAGGATGCGGGGTCAGCCCCAGCATTTT. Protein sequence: CASSYSRMRGQPQHF.